This T cell receptor beta chain was recovered during a study of blood T cell repertoires in COVID-19. This CDR3 region has 11 residues. Germline V CDR1 and CDR2: SGHDN, FVKESK. Original processing methods: How many nucleated cells were present was estimated from reference gene primer amplification. Produced via immunoSEQ multiplex PCR; TCRdb's table is partial and in-frame only. From that table come the V and J calls and clone size; the DNA was used to work out D and trimming. The sample carries 100,000 to 150,000 clones, 87% recorded once. This clone was counted only a few times. Mismatch with germline at one junction end may stem from a read error.

The chain couples TRBV14 to TRBJ1-1; D perhaps matches TRBD1 (5 bases). The sequenced sample was peripheral blood. This receptor was identified in an older woman with acute or convalescent COVID-19. CDR3 sequence reads: CAVQGLSEAFF. CDR3 nucleotides: TGCGCTGTTCAGGGTCTGTCTGAAGCTTTCTTT.